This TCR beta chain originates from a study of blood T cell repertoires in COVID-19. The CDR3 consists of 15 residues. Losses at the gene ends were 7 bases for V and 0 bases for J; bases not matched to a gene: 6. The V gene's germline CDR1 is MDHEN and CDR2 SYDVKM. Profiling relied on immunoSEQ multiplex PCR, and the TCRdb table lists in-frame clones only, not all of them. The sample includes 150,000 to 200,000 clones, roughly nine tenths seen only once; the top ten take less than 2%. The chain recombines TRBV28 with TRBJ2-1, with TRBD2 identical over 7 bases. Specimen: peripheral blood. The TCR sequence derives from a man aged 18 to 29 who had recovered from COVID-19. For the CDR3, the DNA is TGTGCCAGCACCCCCGGCGGGAGCTCCTACAATGAGCAGTTCTTC. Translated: CASTPGGSSYNEQFF.